This is a list of T cell receptor beta chains from one sample in a study of CD8 T cells in ankylosing spondylitis. In TCRdb, the 5' RACE reads were re-called with MiXCR into one record per CDR3 protein. The sample consists of 100,000 to 150,000 distinct CDR3 sequences, roughly a sixth of them appearing once. The material sequenced was blood, either unsorted or a sorted T cell fraction (not recorded which). Every receptor here comes from a male donor with ankylosing spondylitis. Both conserved end residues are part of each CDR3. A D gene is named only where the DNA matches it firmly. Where a row states a size, it is once, few, many or the class of an expanded clone; other rows omit it.

J	D	size	length	V	DNA	CDR3
TRBJ2-7	NA	NA	14	TRBV10-3	TGTGCCATCAGTGTGGCGGAGAGTTCCTACGAGCAGTACTTC	CAISVAESSYEQYF
TRBJ2-3	TRBD1	NA	16	TRBV5-1	TGCGCCAGCAGCTTGGATTCCGGGACAGGGTCAGATACGCAGTATTTT	CASSLDSGTGSDTQYF
TRBJ2-7	NA	many	15	TRBV4-3	TGCGCCAGCAGCCAAGATCGGAGGGGCTCCTACGAGCAGTACTTC	CASSQDRRGSYEQYF
TRBJ1-5	NA	many	15	TRBV12-3/TRBV12-4	TGTGCCAGCAGTTTAGGGCCGAATAGCAATCAGCCCCAGCATTTT	CASSLGPNSNQPQHF
TRBJ2-7	NA	NA	12	TRBV7-9	TGTGCCAGCAGCTCCCGGGTTTACGAGCAGTACTTC	CASSSRVYEQYF
TRBJ2-1	TRBD2	few	14	TRBV12-3/TRBV12-4	TGTGCCAGCACCTTGGAGAGCGGGAGGGCCCCTCGGGTCTTC	CASTLESGRAPRVF
TRBJ2-7	NA	NA	11	TRBV29-1	TGCAGCGTTGGGGACTCCTACGAGCAGTACTTC	CSVGDSYEQYF
TRBJ2-7	TRBD2	few	13	TRBV12-3/TRBV12-4	TGTGCCAGCAGCCCGACTAGCGTCTACGAGCAGTACTTC	CASSPTSVYEQYF
TRBJ2-1	NA	once	17	TRBV11-2	TGTGCCAGCAGCTTAGATCGTTCCCCGAGCTCCTACAATGAGCAGTTCTTC	CASSLDRSPSSYNEQFF
TRBJ2-1	NA	NA	16	TRBV7-9	TGTGCCAGCAGGTTATACACCGCTAGCCTTGACAATGAGCAGTTCTTC	CASRLYTASLDNEQFF
TRBJ2-3	NA	NA	15	TRBV5-6	TGTGCCAGCAGCCCGGAGGGACAGAACACAGATACGCAGTATTTT	CASSPEGQNTDTQYF
TRBJ2-7	NA	many	15	TRBV29-1	TGCAGCGTTGGGGGGGTGATGGCAGGACCCTACGAGCAGTACTTC	CSVGGVMAGPYEQYF
TRBJ2-1	TRBD2	few	15	TRBV7-9	TGTGCCAGCAGCTTAGGGCGGGAGTGGCCAAATGAGCAGTTCTTC	CASSLGREWPNEQFF
TRBJ1-6	NA	NA	18	TRBV28	TGTGCCAGCAGTTTATCGAGGACGCACGATTTTTCTAATTCACCCCTCCACTTT	CASSLSRTHDFSNSPLHF
TRBJ2-7	NA	few	16	TRBV5-8	TGTGCCAGCAGCCCCCCCCAGGGGCGGGTATACTACGAGCAGTACTTC	CASSPPQGRVYYEQYF
TRBJ2-7	NA	NA	15	TRBV20-1	TGCAGTGCTAGACCCCCCGGCGTCCCGACCTACGAGCAGTACTTC	CSARPPGVPTYEQYF
TRBJ2-1	NA	NA	15	TRBV3-1	TGTGCCAGCACCCCCGGACTAGGGGGCTACAATGAGCAGTTCTTC	CASTPGLGGYNEQFF
TRBJ2-7	TRBD2	few	15	TRBV5-5	TGTGCCAGCAGCAGTTGGACTAGCGGCTCCTACGAGCAGTACTTC	CASSSWTSGSYEQYF
TRBJ2-5	NA	NA	13	TRBV10-2	TGCGCCAGCAGTGAGCCCATAAGAGAGACCCAGTACTTC	CASSEPIRETQYF
TRBJ1-5	NA	few	17	TRBV28	TGTGCCAGCAGTTCACTGCGAATGGGGGGTAGCAATCAGCCCCAGCATTTT	CASSSLRMGGSNQPQHF
TRBJ1-2	NA	NA	14	TRBV12-3/TRBV12-4	TGTGCCAGCAGTCCCCGAGGGACGGACTATGGCTACACCTTC	CASSPRGTDYGYTF
TRBJ2-5	TRBD1	NA	16	TRBV27	TGTGCCAGCAGTTTATCCCTGGACAGGGGCGAAGAGACCCAGTACTTC	CASSLSLDRGEETQYF
TRBJ2-4	NA	few	14	TRBV5-1	TGCGCCAGCAGCTCGGAAAACGCCAAAAACATTCAGTACTTC	CASSSENAKNIQYF
TRBJ2-3	NA	NA	11	TRBV20-1	TGCAGTGGTCGGACCTCAGATACGCAGTATTTT	CSGRTSDTQYF
TRBJ2-3	NA	few	15	TRBV9	TGTGCCAGCAGCGTAGACAGGGACAGCACAGATACGCAGTATTTT	CASSVDRDSTDTQYF
TRBJ2-2	TRBD2	few	16	TRBV28	TGTGCCACCCTTAGCGGGGAGAACGCGAACACCGGGGAGCTGTTTTTT	CATLSGENANTGELFF
TRBJ2-7	NA	large	15	TRBV12-3/TRBV12-4	TGTGCCAGCAGTCCTAACTCCGGGTCCTTCTACGAGCAGTACTTC	CASSPNSGSFYEQYF
TRBJ2-2	NA	NA	15	TRBV7-2	TGTGCCAGCAGCTACCGGGACACCAACACCGGGGAGCTGTTTTTT	CASSYRDTNTGELFF
TRBJ2-7	NA	few	10	TRBV2	TGTGCCAGCAGTGAAGTCTTGCAGTACTTC	CASSEVLQYF
TRBJ2-1	TRBD2	few	14	TRBV5-1	TGCGCCAGCAGCTTACTAGCGGGATACAATGAGCAGTTCTTC	CASSLLAGYNEQFF
TRBJ2-5	NA	NA	14	TRBV3-1	TGTGCCAGCAGCCACGGTGACAACCAAGAGACCCAGTACTTC	CASSHGDNQETQYF
TRBJ1-5	NA	few	16	TRBV4-1	TGCGCCAGCAGCCATGGTTGGGACCCGGGCAATCAGCCCCAGCATTTT	CASSHGWDPGNQPQHF
TRBJ2-7	TRBD1	few	13	TRBV10-3	TGTGCCATCTCGGGACAGGGGTCCTACGAGCAGTACTTC	CAISGQGSYEQYF
TRBJ1-5	TRBD1	few	14	TRBV7-8	TGTGCCAGCAGGGCCGGGACAGGGTATCAGCCCCAGCATTTT	CASRAGTGYQPQHF
TRBJ2-2	NA	few	13	TRBV7-3	TGTGCCAGCAGGGAAGGGGGCACCGGGGAGCTGTTTTTT	CASREGGTGELFF
TRBJ1-5	NA	few	15	TRBV12-3/TRBV12-4	TGTGCCAGCAGTCCCAGGGGCAGCCTAGGGCAGCCCCAGCATTTT	CASSPRGSLGQPQHF
TRBJ1-1	NA	NA	14	TRBV6-1	TGTGCCAGCACCCCTGCCCGAATGAACACTGAAGCTTTCTTT	CASTPARMNTEAFF
TRBJ2-1	TRBD2	NA	16	TRBV6-1	TGTGCCAGCAGGACTACGCCGGGACTAGCGGTCGATGAGCAGTTCTTC	CASRTTPGLAVDEQFF
TRBJ2-5	TRBD1	once	14	TRBV7-2	TGTGCCAGCAGCTGGACAGGGGGCCTGGAGACCCAGTACTTC	CASSWTGGLETQYF
TRBJ2-1	TRBD2	few	14	TRBV12-3/TRBV12-4	TGTGCCAGCAGTTCACTGACTAGCACCGATGAGCAGTTCTTC	CASSSLTSTDEQFF
TRBJ2-2	NA	NA	17	TRBV7-3	TGTGCCAGCAGCTTACTCACCGGGACACCGAACACCGGGGAGCTGTTTTTT	CASSLLTGTPNTGELFF
TRBJ1-1	NA	NA	14	TRBV7-9	TGTGCCAGCAGCCGCACACAGGGTGGAACTGAAGCTTTCTTT	CASSRTQGGTEAFF
TRBJ2-3	NA	few	15	TRBV5-5	TGTGCCAGCAGCTTTCTGGCCAAGCGCACAGATACGCAGTATTTT	CASSFLAKRTDTQYF
TRBJ2-1	NA	NA	13	TRBV27	TGTGCCAGCAGTTTTCCCGGGGACAATGAGCAGTTCTTC	CASSFPGDNEQFF
TRBJ2-1	NA	many	13	TRBV2	TGTGCCAGCAGTCCCGGCCGCAACAATGAGCAGTTCTTC	CASSPGRNNEQFF
TRBJ2-7	TRBD1	NA	16	TRBV4-2	TGTGCCAGCAGCCAAGGAGATGGCAGGGGGTCCTACGAGCAGTACTTC	CASSQGDGRGSYEQYF